The clone carrying this TCR beta chain came up many times. Given the absence of the conserved phenylalanine or tryptophan at the CDR3 end, a read error is likely. The record originates from a study of early T cells in non-severe SARS-CoV-2 infection. MiXCR was run by TCRdb on the 5' RACE reads, yielding one entry per CDR3 protein. The sample has fewer than 65,000 distinct CDR3 sequences; 5.9% are singletons. Germline trimming cut 2 bases from V and 3 bases from J; bases unmatched to any gene: 7. The CDR3 loop spans 17 amino acids. The germline V gene has CDR1 MNHEY and CDR2 SVGAGI. This sample comprised whole blood, obtained at baseline. The chain combines TRBV6-5 with TRBJ2-1; TRBD1 aligns across 10 bases. The receptor comes from an adult who was a healthcare worker with PCR-confirmed SARS-CoV-2 infection or an uninfected control (not recorded which). This chain's CDR3 is CASSYLPGQGFYNEQFY. The CDR3 coding sequence is TGTGCCAGCAGTTACCTGCCGGGACAGGGGTTCTACAATGAGCAGTTCTAC.